Listed below are T cell receptor beta chains from one sample, sequenced in a study of T-cell memory formation after mild COVID-19. Via MiXCR, TCRdb re-called the 5' RACE reads, giving one row per CDR3 protein. Of roughly 500,000 distinct CDR3 sequences detected, 20% appear once; the ten largest clones hold about an eighth. The material sequenced was PBMCs or a T cell subset sorted from them (not recorded which). Receptor source: an adult woman who had mild COVID-19 (a few samples of this study predate the infection). Cell type and time point are not known. CDR3s include the opening cysteine and the closing phenylalanine or tryptophan. A D gene is named only where the DNA matches it firmly. Clone size, where shown, is once, few, many, or a class for clones that have expanded.

TRBV4-1	-	TRBJ1-1	TRBD1	TGCGCCAGCAGCCAAGGTCCAGGGGGGATAACTGAAGCTTTCTTT	CASSQGPGGITEAFF
TRBV24-1	many	TRBJ2-5	TRBD2	TGTGCCACCAGTGACGCAGGGACTAGCGAACAAGAGACCCAGTACTTC	CATSDAGTSEQETQYF
TRBV6-6	-	TRBJ1-3	TRBD1	TGTGCCAGCAGTTTGCAGGGGGCAGCTGGAAACACCATATATTTT	CASSLQGAAGNTIYF
TRBV12-3/TRBV12-4	few	TRBJ1-5	-	TGTGCCAGCAGTTTATTCGGGGATAAATCTTTGCCCCAGCATTTT	CASSLFGDKSLPQHF
TRBV10-3	-	TRBJ2-1	TRBD1	TGTGCCATCAGTGAGTGGGTACAGGGGCGCTACAATGAGCAGTTCTTC	CAISEWVQGRYNEQFF
TRBV5-6	-	TRBJ1-4	-	TGTGCCAGCAGCTTGGGTGGAATCAATGAAAAACTGTTTTTT	CASSLGGINEKLFF
TRBV10-3	-	TRBJ2-7	TRBD1	TGTGCCATCAGGGGGACAGATTACTACGAGCAGTACTTC	CAIRGTDYYEQYF
TRBV30	-	TRBJ2-3	TRBD1	TGTGCTTGGGACAGGGGGGAAGATACGCAGTATTTT	CAWDRGEDTQYF
TRBV12-3/TRBV12-4	few	TRBJ2-3	-	TGTGCCTCGGGGGATGACACAGATACGCAGTATTTT	CASGDDTDTQYF
TRBV4-3	few	TRBJ2-3	TRBD1	TGCGCCAGCAGCCAAGTCGAAGGGGGCGCAGATACGCAGTATTTT	CASSQVEGGADTQYF
TRBV6-1	-	TRBJ2-7	TRBD1	TGTGCCAGCAGTGACCCCGGACAGGGGGACTCCTACGAGCAGTACTTC	CASSDPGQGDSYEQYF
TRBV5-1	-	TRBJ1-2	-	TGCGCCAGCAGCGTCACGGACGGCCCCTATGGCTACACCTTC	CASSVTDGPYGYTF
TRBV4-1	-	TRBJ1-5	-	TGCGCCAGCAGCCAGGACCCTACCAATCAGCCCCAGCATTTT	CASSQDPTNQPQHF
TRBV29-1	few	TRBJ2-2	TRBD1	TGCAGCGTTTACACAGGGGGCAAGAACACCGGGGAGCTGTTTTTT	CSVYTGGKNTGELFF
TRBV4-3	-	TRBJ2-7	-	TGCGCCAGCAGCCAAGACTCCCCGGGGGACAACTCCTACGAGCAGTACTTC	CASSQDSPGDNSYEQYF
TRBV20-1	-	TRBJ2-7	TRBD2	TGCAGTGCTTCGGGACTAGCGGGGATCTACGAGCAGTACTTC	CSASGLAGIYEQYF
TRBV5-1	few	TRBJ1-3	TRBD1	TGCGCCAGCAGCGCCCTGACAGGGTCTGGAAACACCATATATTTT	CASSALTGSGNTIYF
TRBV6-6	few	TRBJ2-2	TRBD2	TGTGCCAGGGCCCTCAGGACTAGCTTCAACACCGGGGAGCTGTTTTTT	CARALRTSFNTGELFF
TRBV13	-	TRBJ2-1	-	TGTGCCAGTTTAGATAGAAACAATGAGCAGTTCTTC	CASLDRNNEQFF
TRBV7-2	few	TRBJ1-1	TRBD1	TGTGCCAGCAGCTCTCGGACAGGGGGGCCTTTCTTT	CASSSRTGGPFF
TRBV5-1	-	TRBJ2-2	-	TGCGCCAGCAGCTTTGACCGCGGGGAGCTGTTTTTT	CASSFDRGELFF
TRBV5-6	few	TRBJ1-1	TRBD1	TGTGCCAGCAGCTTCGGGACAGTCGACACTGAAGCTTTCTTT	CASSFGTVDTEAFF
TRBV5-4	-	TRBJ1-2	-	TGTGCCAGCAGCTTGGCAGGTCAGGGGTACTATGGCTACACCTTC	CASSLAGQGYYGYTF
TRBV24-1	-	TRBJ2-1	-	TGTGCCACCAGATCGACGGGGATCAATGAGCAGTTCTTC	CATRSTGINEQFF
TRBV29-1	-	TRBJ2-3	-	TGCAGCGTTGACGACGCGACTAGCACAGATACGCAGTATTTT	CSVDDATSTDTQYF
TRBV4-3	few	TRBJ2-1	TRBD2	TGCGCCAGCAGCCAAGGGCGGACTAGCGGGTACAATGAGCAGTTCTTC	CASSQGRTSGYNEQFF
TRBV20-1	many	TRBJ2-1	-	TGCAGTGCTAGCTCGGACAGAGCGCAGTTCTTC	CSASSDRAQFF
TRBV29-1	-	TRBJ2-1	-	TGCAGCGCAGTTTGGGGGAGCGATGAGCAGTTCTTC	CSAVWGSDEQFF
TRBV27	-	TRBJ1-4	TRBD1	TGTGCCAGCAGTTTAAACAGGGGGGAAAAACTGTTTTTT	CASSLNRGEKLFF
TRBV7-2	few	TRBJ2-3	TRBD2	TGTGCCAGCACCCCGGGGGCGGGGGGCTTCACAGATACGCAGTATTTT	CASTPGAGGFTDTQYF
TRBV20-1	few	TRBJ2-5	-	TGCAGTCCCCTTTCTAAGGCTGAGACCCAGTACTTC	CSPLSKAETQYF
TRBV7-2	many	TRBJ2-7	TRBD2	TGTGCCAGCAGCTTAGGGGGGGGTCGCCACTTC	CASSLGGGRHF
TRBV6-6	-	TRBJ1-2	TRBD1	TGTGCCATCCGACAGGGGGCATTTGGCTACACCTTC	CAIRQGAFGYTF
TRBV5-1	many	TRBJ2-5	TRBD1	TGCGCCAGCAGCTTGCGACAGGGACAAGAGACCCAGTACTTC	CASSLRQGQETQYF
TRBV24-1	-	TRBJ1-2	-	TGTGCCACCAGTGACCTTACGGTAGACTATGGCTACACCTTC	CATSDLTVDYGYTF
TRBV12-3/TRBV12-4	few	TRBJ2-7	-	TGTGCCAGCAGTCGGACACCGGGCTACGAGCAGTACTTC	CASSRTPGYEQYF
TRBV4-3	-	TRBJ2-7	-	TGCGCCAGCAGCCAAGATCCCCATAGGGGACCGACCTACGAGCAGTACTTC	CASSQDPHRGPTYEQYF
TRBV7-2	-	TRBJ1-2	TRBD1	TGTGCCAGCAGCTTAGCGCCGGGACAGACCTACTATGGCTACACCTTC	CASSLAPGQTYYGYTF
TRBV7-2	-	TRBJ2-3	-	TGTGCCAGCAGCTCACATGGAGTCGGTAGGAGCGGGTTTCGCACAGATACGCAGTATTTT	CASSSHGVGRSGFRTDTQYF
TRBV12-3/TRBV12-4	-	TRBJ2-5	TRBD2	TGTGCCAGCAGTTTGACTAGCGGGGGGGCCCAAGAGACCCAGTACTTC	CASSLTSGGAQETQYF
TRBV4-1	-	TRBJ1-4	-	TGCGCCAGCAGCCAGTTAGGACCATTGGTCGGATATAATGAAAAACTGTTTTTT	CASSQLGPLVGYNEKLFF
TRBV5-8	-	TRBJ1-1	-	TGTGCCAGCAGCTTGGGGGTATTGAGTCAGTTTTTCTCCGCTGAAGCTTTCTTT	CASSLGVLSQFFSAEAFF
TRBV27	-	TRBJ2-7	TRBD1	TGTGCCAGCAGTTTGCACCGGGACAGCTACGAGCAGTACTTC	CASSLHRDSYEQYF
TRBV9	few	TRBJ2-5	TRBD2	TGTGCCAGCAGCGTAGTAGCCGGGGGGGCGGAGACCCAGTACTTC	CASSVVAGGAETQYF
TRBV11-2	many	TRBJ2-5	-	TGTGCCAGCAGCTCTAGCCTGACCCAGTACTTC	CASSSSLTQYF
TRBV15	-	TRBJ2-3	TRBD2	TGTGCCACCAGCGGGGACTACCCAGATACGCAGTATTTT	CATSGDYPDTQYF
TRBV11-2	-	TRBJ2-1	-	TGTGCCAGCAGCCCCAGTGGGTATGAGCAGTTCTTC	CASSPSGYEQFF
TRBV18	few	TRBJ2-7	TRBD1	TGTGCCAGCTCACCGGACAGGGTGCTTGACGAGCAGTACTTC	CASSPDRVLDEQYF
TRBV7-6	-	TRBJ2-1	-	TGTGCCAGCAGCTTAGCGAGGACGAGTTACAATGAGCAGTTCTTC	CASSLARTSYNEQFF
TRBV24-1	few	TRBJ2-1	-	TGTGCCACCAGTGTCACCAACCAGCAGTTCTTC	CATSVTNQQFF
TRBV4-1	-	TRBJ2-3	-	TGCGCCAGCAGCCAAAAGAAAGGAGGGACTGGCACAGATACGCAGTATTTT	CASSQKKGGTGTDTQYF
TRBV29-1	few	TRBJ1-1	-	TGCAGCGCCCGGGGGGGTAAGGCCCCGAACACTGAAGCTTTCTTT	CSARGGKAPNTEAFF
TRBV6-6	-	TRBJ1-5	-	TGTGCCAGCAGTTACCCCGGGGAGCATCAGCCCCAGCATTTT	CASSYPGEHQPQHF
TRBV4-1	-	TRBJ1-2	-	TGCGCCAGCAGCCAGAGACAGGCATATGGCTACACCTTC	CASSQRQAYGYTF
TRBV12-3/TRBV12-4	-	TRBJ1-1	-	TGTGCCAGCAGGCCTCAGACAGTTGAAGAGACTGAAGCTTTCTTT	CASRPQTVEETEAFF
TRBV14	many	TRBJ2-7	-	TGTGCCAGCAGCCAAGTTGGGGTGTCCGAGCAGTACTTC	CASSQVGVSEQYF
TRBV25-1	few	TRBJ2-7	-	TGTGCCAGCAGTGCGGCAGGCTACGAGCAGTACTTC	CASSAAGYEQYF
TRBV7-6	few	TRBJ2-7	TRBD1	TGTGCCAGCAGCCGGACAGGGGTTCCCTACGAGCAGTACTTC	CASSRTGVPYEQYF
TRBV6-5	-	TRBJ2-1	TRBD1	TGTGCCAGCAGTTACGGGGGACAGGTCTCTTATGAGCAGTTCTTC	CASSYGGQVSYEQFF